These T cell receptor beta chains were read from a single sample in a study of vaccination and CD4 T cells after COVID-19. These TCRs' antigens remain unknown. Each CDR3 protein gets one entry after TCRdb re-called the PCR reads with MiXCR. The repertoire holds about 20,000 distinct CDR3 sequences, with approximately 50% as singletons. The sequencing here drew on CD4+ T cells from blood, cultured in vitro, taken before SARS-CoV-2 vaccination. The receptors stem from a human donor who had recovered from COVID-19. CDR3s include the opening cysteine and the closing phenylalanine or tryptophan. The D gene is left open where the match is weak. Clone size is given for some rows only: seen once, a few or many times, or a class if the clone is expanded.

v_gene	abundance	d_gene	j_gene	CDR3nt	CDR3aa
TRBV19	-	-	TRBJ2-2	TGTGCCAGTAGTATAGGGGGACACACCGGGGAGCTGTTTTTT	CASSIGGHTGELFF
TRBV27	-	TRBD2	TRBJ2-3	TGTGCCAGCAGTCCCCGGGGGCTAGCGGGCCAGAAGCAGTATTTT	CASSPRGLAGQKQYF
TRBV7-9	few	-	TRBJ1-1	TGTGCCAGCAGACCAGACGAGACAGGGAACACTGAAGCTTTCTTT	CASRPDETGNTEAFF
TRBV20-1	-	TRBD2	TRBJ2-7	TGCAGTGCTAGAGATGAACTAGCGGGAGGAATGTCGCACTCCTACGAGCAGTACTTC	CSARDELAGGMSHSYEQYF
TRBV6-1	-	TRBD2	TRBJ2-1	TGTGCCAGCAGCTGGGGGGGAGCAAGGAATGAGCAGTTCTTC	CASSWGGARNEQFF
TRBV2	-	-	TRBJ2-7	TGTGCCAGCAGGACCCAGGGACTTTCCTACGAGCAGTACTTC	CASRTQGLSYEQYF
TRBV7-2	once	-	TRBJ2-3	TGTGCCAGCACGCTCCGGTCGGGGAGCACATCCACAGATACGCAGTATTTT	CASTLRSGSTSTDTQYF
TRBV6-1	-	-	TRBJ1-1	TGTGCCAGCTCCCGGGGGGAAAACACTGAAGCTTTCTTT	CASSRGENTEAFF
TRBV5-8	once	TRBD2	TRBJ2-7	TGTGCCAGCAGCTCCGGACTAGCGGGACTCGAGCAGTACTTC	CASSSGLAGLEQYF
TRBV7-3	once	-	TRBJ2-2	TGTGCCAGCAGTCTAAAGAGTAACACCGGGGAGCTGTTTTTT	CASSLKSNTGELFF
TRBV19	-	-	TRBJ1-5	TGTGCCAGTAGTATCGTGGAAAACAATCAGCCCCAGCATTTT	CASSIVENNQPQHF
TRBV20-1	-	TRBD2	TRBJ2-3	TGCAGTGCTAGAGACTTAGCGGGAGGTAGCACAGATACGCAGTATTTT	CSARDLAGGSTDTQYF
TRBV29-1	-	TRBD2	TRBJ2-1	TGCAGCGCCGGGACTAGCGGGCAAGAGCAGTTCTTC	CSAGTSGQEQFF
TRBV12-3/TRBV12-4	few	-	TRBJ1-1	TGTGCCAGCATGAATTGGACGGTTCAAGCTTTCTTT	CASMNWTVQAFF
TRBV18	-	-	TRBJ1-5	TGTGCCAGCTCAATAAACAGGGATCAGCCCCAGCATTTT	CASSINRDQPQHF
TRBV15	-	TRBD2	TRBJ2-1	TGTGCCACCAGAAGGTTCGGGACTAGCGGGAAAATTGTAGCCTACAATGAGCAGTTCTTC	CATRRFGTSGKIVAYNEQFF
TRBV30	-	TRBD1	TRBJ1-6	TGTGCCTGGAGTGTACTACACAGGGGTGGTTCACCCCTCCACTTT	CAWSVLHRGGSPLHF
TRBV28	few	-	TRBJ1-5	TGTGCCAGCAGTTCAATAACACCCAGGAACCAGCATTTT	CASSSITPRNQHF
TRBV20-1	-	TRBD2	TRBJ2-3	TGCAGTGCTAGTTTCCCCACAGCGGGAGACACAGATACGCAGTATTTT	CSASFPTAGDTDTQYF
TRBV28	few	TRBD1	TRBJ2-7	TGTGCCAGCAGACCGGGACAGGCCACCTACGAGCAGTACTTC	CASRPGQATYEQYF
TRBV6-4	-	-	TRBJ2-2	TGTGCCAGCAGTCCCGGGACGGGCGCGAACACCGGGGAGCTGTTTTTT	CASSPGTGANTGELFF
TRBV20-1	few	TRBD1	TRBJ2-7	TGCAGTGCTAGAGGACAGGGGGCGGGGGCAACCTACGAGCAGTACTTC	CSARGQGAGATYEQYF
TRBV24-1	few	TRBD1	TRBJ1-2	TGTGCCACCAGTGATCCGAACCTCGGGACAGACTACACCTTC	CATSDPNLGTDYTF
TRBV6-2/TRBV6-3	-	TRBD2	TRBJ2-5	TGTGCCAGCAGCAGGACCGGGACTAGCTTAGAGACCCAGTACTTC	CASSRTGTSLETQYF
TRBV7-2	-	-	TRBJ2-2	TGTGCCAGCAGCTTAAGAATTAGGAATGGGGACACCGGGGAGCTGTTTTTT	CASSLRIRNGDTGELFF
TRBV7-9	-	-	TRBJ1-1	TGTGCCAGCAGCTTACGGTGGGGGGACTTCGAGCCTGAAGCTTTCTTT	CASSLRWGDFEPEAFF
TRBV2	-	-	TRBJ1-5	TGTGCCAGCAGTGAAGACCTTGGAGGTCAGCCCCAGCATTTT	CASSEDLGGQPQHF
TRBV5-4	-	TRBD2	TRBJ2-7	TGTGCCAGCAGCTCATCTAGCGGGAGTTCCTACGAGCAGTACTTC	CASSSSSGSSYEQYF
TRBV12-3/TRBV12-4	few	-	TRBJ1-5	TGTGCCAGCAGTCTGAGGACGGGAAGGGCGCCCCAGCATTTT	CASSLRTGRAPQHF
TRBV2	-	-	TRBJ2-3	TGTGCCAGCAGACTTGGCCAGGGTACAGATACGCAGTATTTT	CASRLGQGTDTQYF
TRBV28	-	-	TRBJ2-7	TGTGCCAGCAGGGACCCGGGACCGTCCGAGCAGTACTTC	CASRDPGPSEQYF
TRBV20-1	few	-	TRBJ1-1	TGCAGTGTCCTGGGACCGACGAACACTGAAGCTTTCTTT	CSVLGPTNTEAFF
TRBV9	-	-	TRBJ1-1	TGTGCCAGCAGCGTAGAGGGGACTGAAGCTTTCTTT	CASSVEGTEAFF
TRBV28	-	TRBD1	TRBJ1-4	TGTGCCAGCAGCGGCCGGGGCCAGGGGGCCTTTGAAAAACTGTTTTTT	CASSGRGQGAFEKLFF
TRBV6-1	-	TRBD2	TRBJ2-1	TGTGCCAGCAACCCAAGCGGGAGCTCCTACAATGAGCAGTTCTTC	CASNPSGSSYNEQFF
TRBV30	-	TRBD2	TRBJ2-5	TGTGCCTGGAGTGTCCCTCGGACTAGCGGGAGGGAGACTAAGACCCAGTACTTC	CAWSVPRTSGRETKTQYF
TRBV2	few	TRBD1	TRBJ2-5	TGTGCCAGCAGTGGAAACAGGGGGTACCAAGAGACCCAGTACTTC	CASSGNRGYQETQYF
TRBV27	-	TRBD1	TRBJ2-4	TGTGCCAGCAGGGACAGGGGGACCAAAAACATTCAGTACTTC	CASRDRGTKNIQYF
TRBV9	-	-	TRBJ2-1	TGTGCCAGCAGCGTAGGGCTGAATGAGCAGTTCTTC	CASSVGLNEQFF
TRBV20-1	few	-	TRBJ2-2	TGCAGTGCGGCTCAGCGAAACGGGGCATTGGGGGAGCTGTTTTTT	CSAAQRNGALGELFF
TRBV2	-	-	TRBJ1-2	TGTGCCAGCAGTGGTCCGGGGGCTAACTATGGCTACACCTTC	CASSGPGANYGYTF
TRBV6-5	-	-	TRBJ1-1	TGTGCCAGCAGTTACTCGGGGGCACAGGGCACTGAAGCTTTCTTT	CASSYSGAQGTEAFF
TRBV7-9	-	-	TRBJ2-3	TGTGCCAGCAGCTACGGACAGAGTTATGGAACGCAGTATTTT	CASSYGQSYGTQYF
TRBV12-1	-	-	TRBJ2-1	TGTGCCAGCAGCCCCGCGGGGCGACTGGACTGGTTCTTC	CASSPAGRLDWFF
TRBV20-1	-	-	TRBJ2-1	TGCAGTGCTAGAGAATGGCGCCTAGCGACCGAGCAGTTCTTC	CSAREWRLATEQFF